The clone carrying this T cell receptor (beta chain) was picked up one time. The source of the sample is a study of blood T cell repertoires in COVID-19. Study overall: Some COVID-19 samples were acute and others convalescent; all came from the United States, Italy and Spain.

Germline V gives CDR1 SGHNT, CDR2 YENEEA. The CDR3 is 13 amino acids. V was pared by 3 bases and J by 4 bases, with 0 bases of the junction left unmatched. As processed by the authors: Amplifying reference gene primers gave estimates of nucleated cell counts. Profiled with immunoSEQ multiplex PCR; TCRdb holds only in-frame clones, not every one. Clone size and V and J calls were adopted from that table, with D and trimming inferred from the DNA. The data show 300,000 to 400,000 clones, around 91% seen once. Participants were placed into cohorts based on the clinical history they reported. Resolution of symptoms, clearance, or two negative PCRs was present in recovered Cohort 3 donors.

The receptor was derived from a man aged 18 to 29 who had recovered from COVID-19. Sequencing was performed on PBMCs or T cells enriched from blood (not recorded which). This chain joins TRBV11-3 and TRBJ2-3, with 8 bases aligning to TRBD2. CDR3 in DNA: TGTGCCAGCAGCTTGGGACTAGCAGATACGCAGTATTTT. Translated, it gives CASSLGLADTQYF.